Each of the 15 T cell receptor beta chains below was sequenced from the same sample in a study of CD8+ T cells in alopecia areata. The treatment: oral pan-JAK inhibitor, 5-10 mg twice daily. RNA was extracted and reverse transcribed into cDNA as the sequencing template. Profiling relied on immunoSEQ multiplex PCR, and the TCRdb table lists in-frame clones only, not all of them. The table lists about 180,000 clones, about half of them singletons. This specimen consisted of CD8+ T cells sorted from blood, obtained around week 54, from a patient treated with tofacitinib. The receptors were gathered from a human donor with alopecia areata.

This chain connects TRBV27 to TRBJ1-5; D is perhaps TRBD1 (5 bases). CDR1 and CDR2 (germline): MNHEY, SMNVEV (reference sequence). This CDR3 is built from 14 residues. Trimming took off 2 bases at V and 5 bases at J, with 10 bases between the two ends. This CDR3 reads CASSLGAVDQPQHF. CDR3 DNA: TGTGCCAGCAGTTTAGGGGCAGTCGATCAGCCCCAGCATTTT.

The genes are TRBV5-6 and TRBJ2-7; D is uncertain. V was clipped by 0 bases and J by 2 bases, with 9 bases between them. The CDR3 runs 14 residues. Per germline, CDR1 SGHDT and CDR2 YYEEEE. The CDR3 reads CASSLAPVTYEQYF. The CDR3 bases are TGTGCCAGCAGCTTGGCCCCGGTTACCTACGAGCAGTACTTC.

The chain uses TRBV4-1 and TRBJ1-1, with 7 bases aligning to TRBD1. The CDR3 has 13 residues. Germline-derived CDR1 and CDR2 are MGHRA and YSYEKL. Losses at the gene ends were 4 bases for V and 4 bases for J; bases not matched to a gene: 3. CDR3 nucleotide sequence: TGCGCCAGCAGCCTTGACAGGGTCACTGAAGCTTTCTTT. As protein: CASSLDRVTEAFF.

V usage is TRBV4-2 and J usage is TRBJ1-5; D remains ambiguous. The CDR3 contains 15 residues. Germline CDR1 and CDR2: LGHNA and YNFKEQ. Trimming left V 0 bases short and J 2 bases short, with 8 bases between. The CDR3 spells CASSQDLGGNQPQHF. CDR3 DNA sequence: TGTGCCAGCAGCCAAGACCTGGGAGGCAATCAGCCCCAGCATTTT.

The rearrangement links TRBV4-3 to TRBJ2-2, with 8 bases identical to TRBD2. The CDR3 extends over 15 amino acids. Germline CDR1 LGHNA, CDR2 YSLEER. The ends lost 0 bases at V and 6 bases at J; junction bases unmatched: 3. CDR3 amino acids: CASSQDVGRAGELFF. The DNA for the CDR3 is TGCGCCAGCAGCCAAGATGTCGGGAGGGCCGGGGAGCTGTTTTTT.

This clone appeared once. This sequence joins TRBV27 and TRBJ1-1; D remains unclear. The V end lost 0 bases, the J end lost 7 bases, and 9 bases lay between the germline ends. CDR1 is MNHEY, CDR2 SMNVEV, per germline (reference sequence). The CDR3 loop spans 13 amino acids. CDR3 sequence (DNA): TGTGCCAGCAGTTTATCCTCCCGTAATGAAGCTTTCTTT. It encodes CASSLSSRNEAFF.

The chain carries TRBV15 and TRBJ1-1; a weak D match, TRBD1 (5 bases). Trimming cost V 5 bases and J 1 base, with 17 bases left between them. The germline gives CDR1 LNHNV, CDR2 YYDKDF (reference sequence). The CDR3 is made up of 16 amino acids. The CDR3 is CATSLPMGPSNTEAFF. Written as DNA, the CDR3 is TGTGCCACCAGCCTTCCGATGGGGCCGTCGAACACTGAAGCTTTCTTT.

The chain is built from TRBV30 and TRBJ1-2, with 10 bases fitting TRBD1. This CDR3 has 13 amino acids. The ends lost 7 bases at V and 8 bases at J; junction bases unmatched: 10. Looked up from germline, CDR1 is GTSNPN and CDR2 is SVGIG (reference sequence). CDR3 amino acids: CASRGDRGLGYTF. CDR3 sequence (DNA): TGTGCCTCCAGGGGGGACAGGGGATTAGGCTACACCTTC. Full variable domain (missing parts from reference TRBV30 and TRBJ1-2): SQTIHQWPATLVQPVGSPLSLECTVEGTSNPNLYWYRQAAGRGLQLLFYSVGIGQISSEVPQNLSASRPQDRQFILSSKKLLLSDSGFYLCASRGDRGLGYTFGSGTRLTVV.

V and J are TRBV19 and TRBJ2-1; 12 bases line up with TRBD2. CDR1 and CDR2 from the germline V gene are LNHDA and SQIVND (reference sequence). This CDR3 contains 16 residues. After removal of 7 bases from V and 3 bases from J, the junction contained 7 bases not matched to a gene. The CDR3 here is CASTRTSGVLYNEQFF. The CDR3 DNA reads as TGTGCCAGTACCCGGACTAGCGGGGTGCTCTACAATGAGCAGTTCTTC.

This rearrangement joins TRBV27 to TRBJ1-6; D gene uncertain. With 3 bases removed from V and 8 bases from J, the gap between germline ends came to 5 bases. This CDR3 region has 12 residues. The germline gives CDR1 MNHEY, CDR2 SMNVEV (reference sequence). The CDR3 DNA follows: TGTGCCAGCAGTTTTACAGATTCACCCCTCCACTTT. Amino acid sequence: CASSFTDSPLHF.

The chain carries TRBV4-1 and TRBJ1-6; the match to TRBD1 covers 7 bases. This CDR3 is built from 19 residues. Germline V gene lookup returns CDR1 MGHRA and CDR2 YSYEKL. The J segment lost 0 bases and the V segment lost 0 bases, leaving 8 bases of the junction unmatched. CDR3 amino acids: CASSQEGWDSYSYNSPLHF. DNA of the CDR3: TGCGCCAGCAGCCAAGAGGGATGGGACAGTTACTCCTATAATTCACCCCTCCACTTT.

The chain links TRBV10-3 to TRBJ2-5, with a tentative D call TRBD2 (6 bases). Trimming removed 2 bases from V and 4 bases from J, with 20 bases in between. Germline loops: CDR1 ENHRY, CDR2 SYGVKD. This CDR3 contains 17 residues. The CDR3 loop is CAISEPQVGQGGETQYF. In nucleotides, the CDR3 is TGTGCCATCAGTGAGCCCCAAGTAGGGCAGGGAGGAGAGACCCAGTACTTC.

This sequence joins TRBV2 and TRBJ1-5, with 8 bases lining up with TRBD1. Trimming at V came to 4 bases and at J to 2 bases, leaving 1 base not matched to a gene. Germline V CDR1 and CDR2: SNHLY, FYNNEI. The CDR3 sequence is 14 residues long. In nucleotides, the CDR3 is TGTGCCAGCAGTGTGGGACAGGGCAATCAGCCCCAGCATTTT. Protein sequence: CASSVGQGNQPQHF. The full variable domain, completed using reference TRBV2 and TRBJ1-5, is EPEVTQTPSHQVTQMGQEVILRCVPISNHLYFYWYRQILGQKVEFLVSFYNNEISEKSEIFDDQFSVERPDGSNFTLKIRSTKLEDSAMYFCASSVGQGNQPQHFGDGTRLSIL.

The rearrangement joins TRBV6-5 to TRBJ2-1; TRBD2 is a possible D gene (6 bases). The V gene lost 5 bases and the J gene lost 4 bases, with 9 bases spanning the gap. The CDR3 is 13 amino acids. The germline gives CDR1 MNHEY, CDR2 SVGAGI. The CDR3 nucleotides read TGTGCCAGCAGTGATGGGAGGTACAATGAGCAGTTCTTC. Its translation: CASSDGRYNEQFF.

The rearrangement links TRBV7-9 to TRBJ2-7; 7 bases map to TRBD1. Germline V gene data show CDR1 as SEHNR and CDR2 as FQNEAQ (reference sequence). The CDR3 spans 14 residues. Trimming cost V 4 bases and J 3 bases; bases outside gene matches: 6. For the CDR3, the DNA is TGTGCCAGCAGCTCTACCGGGACAGACTACGAGCAGTACTTC. It is translated as CASSSTGTDYEQYF.